This TCR beta chain is drawn from a study of T-cell memory formation after mild COVID-19. TCRdb ran MiXCR on the 5' RACE reads and lists one entry per CDR3 protein. This table has a few hundred thousand distinct CDR3 sequences, 20% to 25% appearing once. This clonotype was detected only once. Germline trimming cut 3 bases from V and 2 bases from J; bases unmatched to any gene: 2. The germline gives CDR1 DFQATT, CDR2 SNEGSKA (reference sequence). This CDR3 has 15 amino acids. Input material: PBMCs or a T cell subset sorted from them (not recorded which). The gene calls are TRBV20-1 and TRBJ2-1; 12 positions agree with TRBD2. The sequence derives from an adult woman who had mild COVID-19 (a few samples of this study predate the infection). Cell type and time point are not known. In DNA form, the CDR3 reads TGCAGTGCTAGGACTAGCGGGGGACCCTACAATGAGCAGTTCTTC. This gives the protein CSARTSGGPYNEQFF.